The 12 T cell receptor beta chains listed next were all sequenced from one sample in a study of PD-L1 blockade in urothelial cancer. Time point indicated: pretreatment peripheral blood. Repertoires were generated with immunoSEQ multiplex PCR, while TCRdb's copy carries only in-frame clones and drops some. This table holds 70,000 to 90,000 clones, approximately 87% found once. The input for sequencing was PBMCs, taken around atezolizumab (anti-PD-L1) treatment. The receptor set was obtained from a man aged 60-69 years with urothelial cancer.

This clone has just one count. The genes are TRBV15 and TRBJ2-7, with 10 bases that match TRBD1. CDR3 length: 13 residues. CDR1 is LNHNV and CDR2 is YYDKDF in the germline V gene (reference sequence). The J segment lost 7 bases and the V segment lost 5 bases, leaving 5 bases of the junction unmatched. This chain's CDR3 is CATSRDRGWEQYF. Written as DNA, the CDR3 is TGTGCCACCAGCCGGGACAGGGGTTGGGAGCAGTACTTC.

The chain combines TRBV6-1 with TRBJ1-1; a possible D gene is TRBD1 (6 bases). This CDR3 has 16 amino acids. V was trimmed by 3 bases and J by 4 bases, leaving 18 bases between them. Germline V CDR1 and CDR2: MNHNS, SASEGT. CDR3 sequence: CASSDGGAGEGTEAFF. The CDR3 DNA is TGTGCCAGCAGTGACGGGGGGGCAGGGGAGGGCACTGAAGCTTTCTTT.

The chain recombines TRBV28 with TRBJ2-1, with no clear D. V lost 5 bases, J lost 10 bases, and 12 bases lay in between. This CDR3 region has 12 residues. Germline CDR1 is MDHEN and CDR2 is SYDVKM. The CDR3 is CASSIRTPEQFF. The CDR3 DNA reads TGTGCCAGCAGTATCAGAACACCAGAGCAGTTCTTC. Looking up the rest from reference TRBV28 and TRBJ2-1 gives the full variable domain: DVKVTQSSRYLVKRTGEKVFLECVQDMDHENMFWYRQDPGLGLRLIYFSYDVKMKEKGDIPEGYSVSREKKERFSLILESASTNQTSMYLCASSIRTPEQFFGPGTRLTVL.

The CDR3 protein is CAWSVLGGRALSSSGANVLTF. The CDR3, as DNA: TGTGCCTGGAGTGTACTGGGCGGGAGGGCCCTTTCCTCCTCTGGGGCCAACGTCCTGACTTTC. The rearrangement uses TRBV30 and TRBJ2-6; 9 bases line up with TRBD2. Trimming cost V 0 bases and J 0 bases; bases outside gene matches: 15. The CDR3 totals 21 residues. Per germline, CDR1 GTSNPN and CDR2 SVGIG (reference sequence).

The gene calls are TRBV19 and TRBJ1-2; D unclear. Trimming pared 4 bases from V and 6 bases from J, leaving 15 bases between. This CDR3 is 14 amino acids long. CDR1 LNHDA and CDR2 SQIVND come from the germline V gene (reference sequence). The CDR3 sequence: CASSTEYHFNGYTF. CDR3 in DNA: TGTGCCAGTAGTACAGAATACCACTTTAATGGCTACACCTTC.

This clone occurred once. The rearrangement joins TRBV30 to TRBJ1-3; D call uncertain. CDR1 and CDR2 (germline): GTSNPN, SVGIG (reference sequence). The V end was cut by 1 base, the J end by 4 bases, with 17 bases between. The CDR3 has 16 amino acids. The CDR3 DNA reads TGTGCCTGGAGTGCCGACTCGGGGTGGGCGGGAAACACCATATATTTT. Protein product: CAWSADSGWAGNTIYF. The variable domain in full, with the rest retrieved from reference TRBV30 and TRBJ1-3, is SQTIHQWPATLVQPVGSPLSLECTVEGTSNPNLYWYRQAAGRGLQLLFYSVGIGQISSEVPQNLSASRPQDRQFILSSKKLLLSDSGFYLCAWSADSGWAGNTIYFGEGSWLTVV.

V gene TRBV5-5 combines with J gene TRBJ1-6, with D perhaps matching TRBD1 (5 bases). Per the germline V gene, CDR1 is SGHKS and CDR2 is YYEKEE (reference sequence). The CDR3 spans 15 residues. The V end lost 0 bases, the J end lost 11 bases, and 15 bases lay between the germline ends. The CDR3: CASSLALQGDAPLHF. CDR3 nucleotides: TGTGCCAGCAGCTTGGCGCTTCAGGGCGACGCACCCCTCCACTTT.

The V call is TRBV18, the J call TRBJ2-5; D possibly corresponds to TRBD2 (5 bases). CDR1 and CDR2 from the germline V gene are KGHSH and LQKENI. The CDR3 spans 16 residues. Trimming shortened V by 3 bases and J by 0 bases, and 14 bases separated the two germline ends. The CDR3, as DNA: TGTGCCAGCTCACCCGGACTTACCCAGTACCAAGAGACCCAGTACTTC. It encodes CASSPGLTQYQETQYF.

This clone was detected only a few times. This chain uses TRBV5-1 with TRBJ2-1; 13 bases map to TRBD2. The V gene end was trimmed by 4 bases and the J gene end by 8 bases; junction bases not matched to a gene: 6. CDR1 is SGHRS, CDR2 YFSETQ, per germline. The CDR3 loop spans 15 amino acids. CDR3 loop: CASSKGTSGIDEQFF. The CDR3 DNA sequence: TGCGCCAGCAGCAAAGGGACTAGCGGGATAGATGAGCAGTTCTTC.

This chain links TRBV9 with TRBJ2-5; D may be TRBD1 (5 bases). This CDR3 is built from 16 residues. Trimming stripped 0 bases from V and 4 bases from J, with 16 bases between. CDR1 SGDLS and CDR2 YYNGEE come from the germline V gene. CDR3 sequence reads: CASSVDRGSVRETQYF. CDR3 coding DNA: TGTGCCAGCAGCGTAGATAGGGGCAGCGTAAGAGAGACCCAGTACTTC.

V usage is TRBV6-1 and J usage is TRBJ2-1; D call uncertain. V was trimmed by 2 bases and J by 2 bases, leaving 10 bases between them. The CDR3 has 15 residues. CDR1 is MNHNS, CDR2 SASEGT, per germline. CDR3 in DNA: TGTGCCAGCAGTGAACAGGCCTTAACCTACAATGAGCAGTTCTTC. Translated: CASSEQALTYNEQFF.

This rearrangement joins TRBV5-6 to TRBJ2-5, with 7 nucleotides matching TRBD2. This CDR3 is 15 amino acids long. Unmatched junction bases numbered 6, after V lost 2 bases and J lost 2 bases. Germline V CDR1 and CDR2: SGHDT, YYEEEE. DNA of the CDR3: TGTGCCAGCAGCTTAGGGGCGGGGGAACAAGAGACCCAGTACTTC. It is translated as CASSLGAGEQETQYF.